This T cell receptor (beta chain) was sequenced during a study of early T cells in non-severe SARS-CoV-2 infection. About the research overall: With bulk RNA from unsorted whole blood as input, sequencing yielded unpaired chains. Study results and caveats: VDJdb matching skewed toward anti-spike CD8 responses, missing private and CD4 specificities.

Looked up from germline, CDR1 is SQVTM and CDR2 is ANQGSEA. The CDR3 has 13 residues. V was trimmed by 6 bases and J by 7 bases, leaving 13 bases between them. In the library, individual cDNA molecules carried attached unique molecular identifiers. TCRdb independently ran MiXCR on the 5' RACE reads; one entry per CDR3 protein. This sample carries 30,000 to 40,000 distinct CDR3 sequences, more than 4% of them seen once, and the ten largest clones take about 6.3%. At least ten counts were recorded for this clonotype. Its specificity is not known. Specimen: whole blood. The chain is built from TRBV29-1 and TRBJ1-6, with D tentatively TRBD1 (5 bases). This sequence originates from an adult who was a healthcare worker with PCR-confirmed SARS-CoV-2 infection or an uninfected control (not recorded which). The CDR3 protein is CSVRDAANSPLHF. The CDR3 region has the DNA TGCAGCGTCCGGGACGCCGCCAATTCACCCCTCCACTTT.